These 24 T cell receptor beta chains share one sample of origin, sequenced in a study of blood T cell repertoires in COVID-19. The assay was immunoSEQ multiplex PCR, and TCRdb's table has in-frame clones only and misses some. The table records about 220,000 clones, 86% of them present only once. The sequenced sample was peripheral blood. Receptor source: a woman in her fifties or sixties with COVID-19, enrolled during active disease.

This clone turned up a few times. This chain connects TRBV24-1 to TRBJ2-4, with TRBD2 as a possible D gene (6 bases). Germline CDR1 and CDR2: KGHDR and SFDVKD. The CDR3 extends over 17 amino acids. V was cut by 4 bases and J by 10 bases, with 25 bases left in between. CDR3 in amino acids: CATSDNPSAGRGRIQYF. CDR3 sequence (DNA): TGTGCCACCAGTGACAACCCTTCGGCGGGGAGAGGTAGAATTCAGTACTTC.

The chain joins TRBV20-1 to TRBJ2-5; perhaps TRBD1 as D (5 bases). With 3 bases removed from V and 1 base from J, the gap between germline ends came to 18 bases. This CDR3 has 16 amino acids. CDR1 and CDR2 from the germline V gene are DFQATT and SNEGSKA (reference sequence). CDR3 region: CSASITGWSPQETQYF. The CDR3 bases are TGCAGTGCTAGTATTACAGGATGGTCCCCCCAAGAGACCCAGTACTTC.

This clone came up once. This chain uses TRBV5-1 with TRBJ1-6; possibly TRBD1 for D (6 bases). Trimming left V 6 bases short and J 7 bases short, with 20 bases between. CDR1 is SGHRS, CDR2 YFSETQ, per germline. The CDR3 sequence is 16 residues long. The CDR3 here is CASNQALSRGNSPLHF. In nucleotides, the CDR3 is TGCGCCAGCAACCAGGCCCTCTCTAGGGGGAATTCACCCCTCCACTTT.

As DNA, the CDR3 is TGTGCCAGCAGCCGGGACAGGGGCAACACCGGGGAGCTGTTTTTT. Residues: CASSRDRGNTGELFF. The V and J genes are TRBV11-2 and TRBJ2-2, with TRBD1 matching 10 bases. The CDR3 runs to 15 residues. Per germline, CDR1 SGHAT and CDR2 FQNNGV. J gave up 2 bases and V 5 bases, and 2 bases lay outside the gene matches.

The chain links TRBV30 to TRBJ2-3, with 12 bases fitting TRBD2. The J segment lost 4 bases and the V segment lost 2 bases, leaving 7 bases of the junction unmatched. The CDR3 has 16 residues. Germline CDR1 GTSNPN, CDR2 SVGIG (reference sequence). In DNA, the CDR3 is TGTGCCTGGAGTCTAGCGGGGGGGCCAGGGGCAGATACGCAGTATTTT. Its translation is CAWSLAGGPGADTQYF.

The gene calls are TRBV19 and TRBJ1-1, with D hard to call. Germline loops: CDR1 LNHDA, CDR2 SQIVND (reference sequence). The CDR3 runs to 14 residues. V shed 5 bases and J shed 5 bases, with 15 bases lying between them. The CDR3 loop is CASSVVGWRTEAFF. For the CDR3, the DNA is TGTGCCAGTAGTGTGGTGGGGTGGAGGACTGAAGCTTTCTTT.

This rearrangement joins TRBV4-2 to TRBJ2-1, with TRBD2 as a possible D gene (5 bases). Trimming stripped 1 base from V and 10 bases from J, with 11 bases between. Per germline, CDR1 LGHNA and CDR2 YNFKEQ. This CDR3 contains 13 residues. The CDR3 here is CASSQGEGLEQFF. CDR3 bases: TGTGCCAGCAGCCAAGGGGAAGGACTCGAGCAGTTCTTC.

The rearrangement uses TRBV11-2 and TRBJ2-1, with TRBD1 identical over 8 bases. V trimming: 4 bases; J trimming: 9 bases; junction bases outside the gene matches: 5. Germline CDR1 and CDR2: SGHAT and FQNNGV. The CDR3 sequence is 13 residues long. Here the CDR3 reads CASSSGQGSEQFF. DNA of the CDR3: TGTGCCAGCAGCTCCGGACAGGGTAGTGAGCAGTTCTTC. The whole variable domain, remainder taken from reference TRBV11-2 and TRBJ2-1, is EAGVAQSPRYKIIEKRQSVAFWCNPISGHATLYWYQQILGQGPKLLIQFQNNGVVDDSQLPKDRFSAERLKGVDSTLKIQPAKLEDSAVYLCASSSGQGSEQFFGPGTRLTVL.

The CDR3 sequence: CASSYRDRPFNQPQHF. The DNA for the CDR3 is TGTGCCAGCAGTTACCGGGACAGGCCCTTCAATCAGCCCCAGCATTTT. This sequence joins TRBV6-2 or TRBV6-3 and TRBJ1-5; 8 bases agree with TRBD1. The CDR3 runs to 16 residues. The junction had 6 bases not matched to a gene; V was cut back by 2 bases and J by 3 bases. CDR1 is MNHEY and CDR2 is SVGEGT in the germline V gene.

This chain links TRBV9 with TRBJ1-1, with 7 bases fitting TRBD1. The CDR3 is 15 amino acids. J lost 10 bases, V lost 4 bases, and 16 bases had no gene match. Germline CDR1 SGDLS, CDR2 YYNGEE. The CDR3 bases are TGTGCCAGCAGCCCCCCCGACAGGGTAGTACAGCGAGCTTTCTTT. It specifies CASSPPDRVVQRAFF. The variable domain in full, with the rest retrieved from reference TRBV9 and TRBJ1-1, is DSGVTQTPKHLITATGQRVTLRCSPRSGDLSVYWYQQSLDQGLQFLIQYYNGEERAKGNILERFSAQQFPDLHSELNLSSLELGDSALYFCASSPPDRVVQRAFFGQGTRLTVV.

The chain employs TRBV5-6 and TRBJ1-3; a possible D gene is TRBD1 (5 bases). Trimming removed 4 bases at V and 3 bases at J, with 11 bases between. Germline CDR1 SGHDT, CDR2 YYEEEE. CDR3 size: 14 residues. This CDR3 is CASSLQGLGNTIYF. As DNA, the CDR3 is TGTGCCAGCAGCCTGCAGGGACTTGGAAACACCATATATTTT.

V gene TRBV15 combines with J gene TRBJ2-2; TRBD2 is a possible D gene (5 bases). Between the trimmed V and J ends, which lost 3 bases and 2 bases, there was a span of 16 bases. The CDR3 is 17 residues long. Germline CDR1 is LNHNV and CDR2 is YYDKDF (reference sequence). As DNA, the CDR3 is TGTGCCACCAGCAGGGGCGGGCAGATACTCAACACCGGGGAGCTGTTTTTT. Residues: CATSRGGQILNTGELFF.

This chain connects TRBV19 to TRBJ1-1; 10 bases agree with TRBD1. There are 15 residues in the CDR3. Per germline, CDR1 LNHDA and CDR2 SQIVND (reference sequence). Trimming took 5 bases from V and 4 from J; bases not matched to a gene: 7. The DNA for the CDR3 is TGTGCCAGTAGTTCTACCGGGACAGGGGCCACTGAAGCTTTCTTT. Translated, it gives CASSSTGTGATEAFF. The whole variable domain, filled in from reference TRBV19 and TRBJ1-1, reads DGGITQSPKYLFRKEGQNVTLSCEQNLNHDAMYWYRQDPGQGLRLIYYSQIVNDFQKGDIAEGYSVSREKKESFPLTVTSAQKNPTAFYLCASSSTGTGATEAFFGQGTRLTVV.

The genes are TRBV5-1 and TRBJ1-4; D is unclear. This CDR3 spans 15 amino acids. Per germline, CDR1 SGHRS and CDR2 YFSETQ. Trimming left V 4 bases short and J 2 bases short, with 12 bases between. The CDR3 loop is CASSRGTATNEKLFF. The CDR3 DNA reads as TGCGCCAGCAGCCGGGGAACAGCCACTAATGAAAAACTGTTTTTT.

This clone has only one observation. This sequence joins TRBV6-4 and TRBJ2-7; 7 nucleotides match TRBD2. The CDR3 covers 13 residues. Germline-derived CDR1 and CDR2 are MRHNA and SNTAGT. V was clipped by 4 bases and J by 7 bases; unmatched bases: 7. In DNA form, the CDR3 reads TGTGCCAGCAGTGCATCGGCGGGGGAAGAGCAGTACGTC. Translation gives CASSASAGEEQYV.

CDR3 bases: TGTGCCAGCACCTACAGGGGCTACGAGCAGTACTTC. This translates into CASTYRGYEQYF. The chain combines TRBV12-3 or TRBV12-4 with TRBJ2-7, with 7 bases identical to TRBD1. The V gene end was trimmed by 7 bases and the J gene end by 3 bases; junction bases not matched to a gene: 3. The CDR3 has 12 residues.

V is TRBV11-2 and J is TRBJ2-7; D is ambiguous. Germline-derived CDR1 and CDR2 are SGHAT and FQNNGV. The CDR3 has 13 amino acids. V was pared by 4 bases and J by 4 bases, with 11 bases between. CDR3 nucleotides: TGTGCCAGCAGCTCCTATTCGGGTTACGAGCAGTACGTC. This sequence encodes CASSSYSGYEQYV.

The V and J genes are TRBV18 and TRBJ1-1; TRBD1 agrees at 7 bases. CDR3 size: 16 residues. CDR1 and CDR2 (germline): KGHSH, LQKENI. The junction had 6 bases not matched to a gene; V was cut back by 2 bases and J by 0 bases. Here the CDR3 reads CASSPIKGAMNTEAFF. The CDR3 DNA reads as TGTGCCAGCTCACCAATTAAGGGGGCGATGAACACTGAAGCTTTCTTT.

This clone was seen only a few times. This chain uses TRBV19 with TRBJ1-5; D is possibly TRBD1 (6 bases). The CDR3 covers 16 residues. Germline CDR1 is LNHDA and CDR2 is SQIVND (reference sequence). V lost 7 bases, J lost 7 bases, and 23 bases lay in between. The CDR3 region is CASTPPGQPLWQPQHF. CDR3 in DNA: TGTGCCAGTACCCCCCCCGGACAGCCTCTTTGGCAGCCCCAGCATTTT.

The rearrangement joins TRBV7-2 to TRBJ1-1, with D hard to call. The ends were cut back, 3 bases at V and 5 bases at J, with 10 bases in the middle. Germline V gene data show CDR1 as SGHTA and CDR2 as FQGNSA. The CDR3 contains 13 residues. The CDR3 DNA reads as TGTGCCAGCAGCTTGGGAGTATTGACTGAAGCTTTCTTT. Protein sequence: CASSLGVLTEAFF.

The genes are TRBV24-1 and TRBJ2-2; D might be TRBD1 (6 bases). CDR1 and CDR2 (germline): KGHDR, SFDVKD. The CDR3 runs to 16 residues. The V end was cut by 3 bases, the J end by 4 bases, with 14 bases between. CDR3 in DNA: TGTGCCACCAGTGATGCTGGGGGCGCGGGCACCGGGGAGCTGTTTTTT. It specifies CATSDAGGAGTGELFF.

This rearrangement joins TRBV3-1 (or the pseudogene TRBV3-2) to TRBJ2-3; 9 nucleotides line up with TRBD1. The V gene's germline CDR1 is LGHDT and CDR2 YNNKEL (reference sequence). The CDR3 is 16 residues long. The V gene end was trimmed by 1 base and the J gene end by 3 bases; junction bases not matched to a gene: 5. The CDR3 nucleotides read TGTGCCAGCAGCCAAGGCACCGGGACAGGGACAGATACGCAGTATTTT. It encodes CASSQGTGTGTDTQYF.

This sequence joins TRBV19 and TRBJ2-3; 9 bases fit TRBD2. The CDR3 sequence is 14 residues long. The trim removed 3 bases at V and 2 bases at J, leaving 0 bases unmatched. Germline V CDR1 and CDR2: LNHDA, SQIVND (reference sequence). The CDR3 protein is CASSMGLATDTQYF. CDR3 DNA sequence: TGTGCCAGTAGTATGGGACTAGCCACAGATACGCAGTATTTT.

J is TRBJ2-3 and V is TRBV5-5; TRBD2 matches 8 bases. The CDR3 is 15 amino acids. Trimming cost V 1 base and J 4 bases; bases outside gene matches: 5. The germline V gene encodes CDR1 SGHKS and CDR2 YYEKEE (reference sequence). CDR3 loop: CASSLWAGGADTQYF. For the CDR3, the DNA is TGTGCCAGCAGCTTGTGGGCGGGGGGCGCAGATACGCAGTATTTT.